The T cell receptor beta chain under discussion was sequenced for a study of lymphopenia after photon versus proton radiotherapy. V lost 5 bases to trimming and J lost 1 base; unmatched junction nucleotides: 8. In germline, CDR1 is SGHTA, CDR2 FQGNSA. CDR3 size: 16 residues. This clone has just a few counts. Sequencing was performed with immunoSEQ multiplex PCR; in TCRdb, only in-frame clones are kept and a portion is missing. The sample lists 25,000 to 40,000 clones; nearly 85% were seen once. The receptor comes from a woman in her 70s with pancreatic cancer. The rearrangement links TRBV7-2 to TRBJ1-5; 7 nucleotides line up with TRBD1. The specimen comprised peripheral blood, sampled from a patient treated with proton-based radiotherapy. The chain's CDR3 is CASSPGTVGSNQPQHF. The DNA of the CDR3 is TGTGCCAGCAGCCCAGGGACAGTAGGCAGCAATCAGCCCCAGCATTTT.